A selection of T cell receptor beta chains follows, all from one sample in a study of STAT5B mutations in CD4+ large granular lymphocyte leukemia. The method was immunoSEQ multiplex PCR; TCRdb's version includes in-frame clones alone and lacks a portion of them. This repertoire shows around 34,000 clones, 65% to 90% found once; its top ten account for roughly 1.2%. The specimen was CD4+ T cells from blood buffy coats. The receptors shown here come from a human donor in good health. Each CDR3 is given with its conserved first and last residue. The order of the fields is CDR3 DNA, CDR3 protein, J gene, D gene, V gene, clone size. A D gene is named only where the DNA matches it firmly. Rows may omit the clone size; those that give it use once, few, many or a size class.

CDR3nt: TGTGCCAGCTCACCATTGCCAGGGCACTCCTACGAGCAGTACTTC
CDR3aa: CASSPLPGHSYEQYF
j_gene: TRBJ2-7
d_gene: NA
v_gene: TRBV18
abundance: few

CDR3nt: TGTGCCTGGAGTGAGGGCCTCGCACCCCTCCACTTT
CDR3aa: CAWSEGLAPLHF
j_gene: TRBJ1-6
d_gene: NA
v_gene: TRBV30
abundance: NA

CDR3nt: TGCGCCAGCAGCTTGGGGGCGACAGGGATCGGGGAGCTGTTTTTT
CDR3aa: CASSLGATGIGELFF
j_gene: TRBJ2-2
d_gene: TRBD1
v_gene: TRBV5-1
abundance: NA

CDR3nt: TGTGCCAGCAGCCAACTTGGGACAAATCAGCCCCAGCATTTT
CDR3aa: CASSQLGTNQPQHF
j_gene: TRBJ1-5
d_gene: NA
v_gene: TRBV7-9
abundance: NA

CDR3nt: TGCGCCAGCAGCTTCCGGCAGGGGAGCACAGATACGCAGTATTTT
CDR3aa: CASSFRQGSTDTQYF
j_gene: TRBJ2-3
d_gene: NA
v_gene: TRBV5-1
abundance: NA

CDR3nt: TGTGCCAGCAGCGTGACAGGGTTCGAGCAGTACTTC
CDR3aa: CASSVTGFEQYF
j_gene: TRBJ2-7
d_gene: TRBD1
v_gene: TRBV5-6
abundance: NA

CDR3nt: TGTGCCAGTAGTATTTTGAGCTCCTACAATGAGCAGTTCTTC
CDR3aa: CASSILSSYNEQFF
j_gene: TRBJ2-1
d_gene: NA
v_gene: TRBV19
abundance: NA

CDR3nt: TGTGCCAGCAGTGAACGGGCAGGGCCGACCGAGCAGTACTTC
CDR3aa: CASSERAGPTEQYF
j_gene: TRBJ2-7
d_gene: NA
v_gene: TRBV6-1
abundance: NA

CDR3nt: TGTGCCAGCAGTTCCATACTTAGCACTGAAGCTTTCTTT
CDR3aa: CASSSILSTEAFF
j_gene: TRBJ1-1
d_gene: NA
v_gene: TRBV27
abundance: NA

CDR3nt: TGTGCCAGCAGCTGGGGTAGCGGGGGGGGTGAAGATACGCAGTATTTT
CDR3aa: CASSWGSGGGEDTQYF
j_gene: TRBJ2-3
d_gene: TRBD2
v_gene: TRBV4-2
abundance: NA

CDR3nt: TGTGCCAGCAGCCCCCGACAGGGGACCTTAACCTACGAGCAGTACTTC
CDR3aa: CASSPRQGTLTYEQYF
j_gene: TRBJ2-7
d_gene: TRBD1
v_gene: TRBV5-8
abundance: NA

CDR3nt: TGCAGCGTTAGGGGGGCGGTAGATCAGCCCCAGCATTTT
CDR3aa: CSVRGAVDQPQHF
j_gene: TRBJ1-5
d_gene: NA
v_gene: TRBV29-1
abundance: NA

CDR3nt: TGTGCCAGCAGCTTCCATCCTGGGAGGGGCGTAGCCAAAAACATTCAGTACTTC
CDR3aa: CASSFHPGRGVAKNIQYF
j_gene: TRBJ2-4
d_gene: TRBD2
v_gene: TRBV7-6
abundance: NA

CDR3nt: TGTGCCAGCAGTGTCGCAAAAGGCTCCTACGAGCAGTACTTC
CDR3aa: CASSVAKGSYEQYF
j_gene: TRBJ2-7
d_gene: NA
v_gene: TRBV6-1
abundance: NA

CDR3nt: TGTGCCAGCTCACCAGGGGACTACCGCTACGAGCAGTACTTC
CDR3aa: CASSPGDYRYEQYF
j_gene: TRBJ2-7
d_gene: TRBD2
v_gene: TRBV18
abundance: NA

CDR3nt: TGCGCCAGCAGCAGGGGGACAGCGACCGGGGAGCTGTTTTTT
CDR3aa: CASSRGTATGELFF
j_gene: TRBJ2-2
d_gene: TRBD1
v_gene: TRBV5-1
abundance: few

CDR3nt: TGTGCCAGCAGTTACGGAGGCCGGGAAAAACTGTTTTTT
CDR3aa: CASSYGGREKLFF
j_gene: TRBJ1-4
d_gene: NA
v_gene: TRBV6-5
abundance: few

CDR3nt: TGTGCCATCAGTACAGGGAACACTGAAGCTTTCTTT
CDR3aa: CAISTGNTEAFF
j_gene: TRBJ1-1
d_gene: NA
v_gene: TRBV10-3
abundance: few

CDR3nt: TGTGCCAGCAGTTCGGTCACTCTCAGCTCTGGAAACACCATATATTTT
CDR3aa: CASSSVTLSSGNTIYF
j_gene: TRBJ1-3
d_gene: NA
v_gene: TRBV28
abundance: NA

CDR3nt: TGTGCCAGCAGCCAACCCCTATCCGGGACAGGGGAAAATGAAAAACTGTTTTTT
CDR3aa: CASSQPLSGTGENEKLFF
j_gene: TRBJ1-4
d_gene: TRBD1
v_gene: TRBV14
abundance: once

CDR3nt: TGTGCCAGCAGCTTAGCCGCCAGCTCCTACAATGAGCAGTTCTTC
CDR3aa: CASSLAASSYNEQFF
j_gene: TRBJ2-1
d_gene: NA
v_gene: TRBV7-6
abundance: once

CDR3nt: TGTGCCGGCCCGAGAGGCGGGAGGGCCAATGAGCAGTTCTTC
CDR3aa: CAGPRGGRANEQFF
j_gene: TRBJ2-1
d_gene: TRBD2
v_gene: TRBV7-6
abundance: few

CDR3nt: TGTGCCAGCAGCGCCCCTGGGGACTCACCCCTCCACTTT
CDR3aa: CASSAPGDSPLHF
j_gene: TRBJ1-6
d_gene: NA
v_gene: TRBV9
abundance: NA

CDR3nt: TGTGCCAGCAGCTTTCCGACAGGGGGTAACTATGGCTACACCTTC
CDR3aa: CASSFPTGGNYGYTF
j_gene: TRBJ1-2
d_gene: TRBD1
v_gene: TRBV7-9
abundance: NA

CDR3nt: TGTGCCAGCAGCTTTACCGGGACAGTAAACAATGAGCAGTTCTTC
CDR3aa: CASSFTGTVNNEQFF
j_gene: TRBJ2-1
d_gene: TRBD1
v_gene: TRBV7-2
abundance: NA

CDR3nt: TGTGCCAGTAGTAGGGAGCTGGTGAAGAGCGAAAAACTGTTTTTT
CDR3aa: CASSRELVKSEKLFF
j_gene: TRBJ1-4
d_gene: NA
v_gene: TRBV19
abundance: NA

CDR3nt: TGCGCCAGCAGCGGAGGGACAGGGATGGATGGCTACACCTTC
CDR3aa: CASSGGTGMDGYTF
j_gene: TRBJ1-2
d_gene: TRBD1
v_gene: TRBV5-1
abundance: NA

CDR3nt: TGTGCCAGTAGTATAACAGAGAACTATGGCTACACCTTC
CDR3aa: CASSITENYGYTF
j_gene: TRBJ1-2
d_gene: NA
v_gene: TRBV19
abundance: NA

CDR3nt: TGTGCCAGCTCACCCGCGGGAGGGTTACAAGAGACCCAGTACTTC
CDR3aa: CASSPAGGLQETQYF
j_gene: TRBJ2-5
d_gene: TRBD2
v_gene: TRBV18
abundance: NA

CDR3nt: TGTGCCAGCAGCGTAGCTACGGGGGCAGGACAAGAGACCCAGTACTTC
CDR3aa: CASSVATGAGQETQYF
j_gene: TRBJ2-5
d_gene: NA
v_gene: TRBV9
abundance: NA

CDR3nt: TGTGCCAGCAGTTACGGGACAGGTGACTCCTACGAGCAGTACTTC
CDR3aa: CASSYGTGDSYEQYF
j_gene: TRBJ2-7
d_gene: TRBD1
v_gene: TRBV6-5
abundance: NA

CDR3nt: TGTGCCTGGAGAGAACGGGGGGCCGCTTCCTACGAGCAGTACTTC
CDR3aa: CAWRERGAASYEQYF
j_gene: TRBJ2-7
d_gene: NA
v_gene: TRBV30
abundance: NA

CDR3nt: TGTGCTAGTGGTTTGGGGCAACACAGGGTTGGCACTGAAGCTTTCTTT
CDR3aa: CASGLGQHRVGTEAFF
j_gene: TRBJ1-1
d_gene: NA
v_gene: TRBV12-5
abundance: NA

CDR3nt: TGTGCCAGCAGCGTAGACACAGGACAGGGAGCTAACTATGGCTACACCTTC
CDR3aa: CASSVDTGQGANYGYTF
j_gene: TRBJ1-2
d_gene: TRBD1
v_gene: TRBV9
abundance: NA

CDR3nt: TGTGCCATCCGACAGGGGGTCGGCTACGAGCAGTACTTC
CDR3aa: CAIRQGVGYEQYF
j_gene: TRBJ2-7
d_gene: TRBD1
v_gene: TRBV10-3
abundance: NA